The 25 T cell receptor beta chains below were found in one sample sequenced in a study of CD8 T cells in ankylosing spondylitis. Findings and limits, study-wide: Characteristic of ankylosing spondylitis blood, it appeared, was a TCR beta motif comprising 7 to 9 highly homologous variants.

In TCRdb, the 5' RACE reads were re-called with MiXCR into one record per CDR3 protein. The sample holds hundreds of thousands of distinct CDR3 sequences, about 16% seen once. The antigens of these receptors remain unknown. The sequenced sample was blood, either unsorted or a sorted T cell fraction (not recorded which). The receptor set was obtained from a male donor with ankylosing spondylitis.

This clonotype occurred a few times. The chain links TRBV5-1 to TRBJ2-1, with TRBD2 identical over 14 bases. The CDR3 length is 16 residues. Germline V gene lookup returns CDR1 SGHRS and CDR2 YFSETQ. Germline trimming cut 4 bases from V and 5 bases from J; bases unmatched to any gene: 5. This CDR3 is CASSEGLAGADNEQFF. The CDR3 DNA follows: TGCGCCAGCAGCGAGGGACTAGCGGGGGCGGACAATGAGCAGTTCTTC.

The table lists this clonotype with a few counts. The chain carries TRBV9 and TRBJ2-7; D is possibly TRBD2 (6 bases). V shed 4 bases and J shed 4 bases, with 15 bases lying between them. This CDR3 spans 14 amino acids. Germline V gene data show CDR1 as SGDLS and CDR2 as YYNGEE. This CDR3 is CASSSGGPGYEQYF. CDR3 nucleotide sequence: TGTGCCAGCAGCTCCGGAGGGCCCGGGTACGAGCAGTACTTC.

The chain carries TRBV6-6 and TRBJ2-1, with 10 bases matching TRBD1. Losses at the gene ends were 5 bases for V and 6 bases for J; bases not matched to a gene: 10. CDR1 MNHNY and CDR2 SVGAGI come from the germline V gene (reference sequence). The CDR3 is 16 residues long. The CDR3 coding sequence is TGTGCCAGCAGTCCTACCGGGACAGGGGTTGTCAATGAGCAGTTCTTC. It yields the protein CASSPTGTGVVNEQFF.

This clonotype was seen a handful of times. This chain connects TRBV5-1 to TRBJ2-1, with 11 bases lining up with TRBD2. Germline V lookup: CDR1 SGHRS, CDR2 YFSETQ. J gave up 8 bases and V 3 bases, and 10 bases lay outside the gene matches. The CDR3 loop spans 16 amino acids. The CDR3 here is CASSSSLAGGRDEQFF. Here the CDR3 DNA reads TGCGCCAGCAGCTCCTCCCTAGCGGGGGGTAGAGATGAGCAGTTCTTC. Combining the CDR3 with reference TRBV5-1 and TRBJ2-1 gives the whole variable domain KAGVTQTPRYLIKTRGQQVTLSCSPISGHRSVSWYQQTPGQGLQFLFEYFSETQRNKGNFPGRFSGRQFSNSRSEMNVSTLELGDSALYLCASSSSLAGGRDEQFFGPGTRLTVL.

This chain connects TRBV5-1 to TRBJ2-7, with D possibly TRBD1 on 5 matching bases. The CDR3 loop spans 13 amino acids. Germline values: CDR1 SGHRS, CDR2 YFSETQ. With 0 bases removed from V and 6 bases from J, the gap between germline ends came to 10 bases. CDR3 sequence: CASSLGQSGEQYF. The CDR3 DNA is TGCGCCAGCAGCTTGGGACAGTCGGGCGAGCAGTACTTC.

V is TRBV19 and J is TRBJ2-1; 8 bases are shared with TRBD2. V lost 1 base to trimming and J lost 2 bases; unmatched junction nucleotides: 10. Germline V gives CDR1 LNHDA, CDR2 SQIVND (reference sequence). CDR3 length: 18 amino acids. CDR3 coding DNA: TGTGCCAGTAGTATAGCGTCGGGAGGGAGAGGACCCTACAATGAGCAGTTCTTC. It specifies CASSIASGGRGPYNEQFF.

The chain joins TRBV4-3 to TRBJ2-7; the D is unclear. Trimming shortened V by 0 bases and J by 7 bases, and 16 bases separated the two germline ends. Germline-derived CDR1 and CDR2 are LGHNA and YSLEER. The CDR3 covers 15 residues. CDR3 in DNA: TGCGCCAGCAGCCAAGATCGCTCTACCCTACTGGAGCAGTACTTC. The encoded protein is CASSQDRSTLLEQYF.

This chain connects TRBV15 to TRBJ2-7, with TRBD1 identical over 7 bases. The germline V gene encodes CDR1 LNHNV and CDR2 YYDKDF (reference sequence). The CDR3 is made up of 15 amino acids. V lost 0 bases and J lost 6; bases outside the gene matches: 8. This CDR3 is CATSREGQFASEQYF. CDR3 sequence (DNA): TGTGCCACCAGCAGAGAGGGACAGTTTGCCTCCGAGCAGTACTTC.

The chain has TRBV2 and TRBJ2-7; D gene unclear. There are 11 residues in the CDR3. V lost 3 bases, J lost 7 bases, and 7 bases lay in between. The germline gives CDR1 SNHLY, CDR2 FYNNEI. The CDR3 region has the DNA TGTGCCAGCAGTGACGACATGGAGCAGTACTTC. Its translation is CASSDDMEQYF.

This clonotype was detected a few times. The V and J genes are TRBV27 and TRBJ2-7; 8 bases agree with TRBD1. Looked up from germline, CDR1 is MNHEY and CDR2 is SMNVEV (reference sequence). Germline trimming cut 1 base from V and 5 bases from J; bases unmatched to any gene: 7. This CDR3 region has 15 residues. CDR3 sequence reads: CASSLLKDRVDEQYF. The CDR3, as DNA: TGTGCCAGCAGTTTATTAAAGGACAGGGTTGACGAGCAGTACTTC.

The chain couples TRBV28 to TRBJ2-7; maybe TRBD1 (5 bases). The CDR3 length is 14 residues. Looked up from germline, CDR1 is MDHEN and CDR2 is SYDVKM. V was shortened by 1 base and J by 3 bases, with 10 bases between the two germline ends. The CDR3 region is CASSLLGLNYEQYF. CDR3 nucleotides: TGTGCCAGCAGTTTATTGGGGCTGAACTACGAGCAGTACTTC.

This clonotype was observed once. This chain uses TRBV2 with TRBJ1-6; possibly TRBD1 for D (6 bases). From germline, CDR1 is SNHLY and CDR2 FYNNEI. Trimming cost V 5 bases and J 1 base, with 12 bases left between them. The CDR3 covers 16 residues. This chain's CDR3 is CASSPQGGSYNSPLHF. Here the CDR3 DNA reads TGTGCCAGCAGTCCACAGGGAGGGTCCTATAATTCACCCCTCCACTTT.

This CDR3 is CASSPRDQVALYGYTF. Written as DNA, the CDR3 is TGTGCCAGTAGTCCCCGGGACCAGGTGGCTCTCTATGGCTACACCTTC. The chain carries TRBV19 and TRBJ1-2, with D possibly matching TRBD1 (5 bases). Germline-derived CDR1 and CDR2 are LNHDA and SQIVND (reference sequence). The CDR3 is 16 amino acids. Trimming shortened V by 5 bases and J by 4 bases, and 20 bases separated the two germline ends.

This clonotype was counted many times. The rearrangement joins TRBV4-2 to TRBJ2-2, with D possibly being TRBD2 (6 bases). Germline CDR1 is LGHNA and CDR2 is YNFKEQ. V lost 0 bases and J 5 bases, leaving 7 bases between the germline ends. The CDR3 sequence is 14 residues long. The CDR3 is CASSQEGRTGELFF. DNA of the CDR3: TGTGCCAGCAGCCAAGAGGGGAGGACCGGGGAGCTGTTTTTT.

The V and J genes are TRBV27 and TRBJ1-4; 10 positions match TRBD1. Germline CDR1 is MNHEY and CDR2 is SMNVEV (reference sequence). The junction had 10 bases not matched to a gene; V was cut back by 7 bases and J by 8 bases. The CDR3 is 15 amino acids. CDR3 bases: TGTGCCAGCACGGACAGGGGGGATGTCGGCGAAAAACTGTTTTTT. It is translated as CASTDRGDVGEKLFF.

Only a few counts were recorded for this clonotype. The genes are TRBV6-1 and TRBJ2-7; D remains ambiguous. The length of the CDR3 is 14 residues. Germline V gene lookup returns CDR1 MNHNS and CDR2 SASEGT. Trimming took 6 bases from V and 0 from J, leaving 12 bases between them. The CDR3 DNA reads as TGTGCCAGCAGCCCCATACAAAGCTCCTACGAGCAGTACTTC. As protein: CASSPIQSSYEQYF.

There are a few counts of this clonotype. The genes are TRBV10-3 and TRBJ2-2, with 9 bases matching TRBD2. The germline CDR1 and CDR2 sequences are ENHRY and SYGVKD. Germline trimming cut 0 bases from V and 4 bases from J; bases unmatched to any gene: 6. The CDR3 loop spans 17 amino acids. The CDR3 coding sequence is TGTGCCATCAGTGAGTCGTTGGCGGGAGGGAGCACCGGGGAGCTGTTTTTT. It translates to CAISESLAGGSTGELFF.

The rearrangement links TRBV28 to TRBJ1-1; 7 bases match TRBD1. CDR3 size: 15 residues. Losses at the gene ends were 5 bases for V and 4 bases for J; bases not matched to a gene: 10. CDR1 is MDHEN, CDR2 SYDVKM, per germline. The CDR3 DNA reads as TGTGCCAGCAGTGCCCTATTGACAGGGCTCACTGAAGCTTTCTTT. Translating it yields CASSALLTGLTEAFF.

The chain recombines TRBV10-1 with TRBJ2-2, with D hard to call. From germline, CDR1 is WNHNN and CDR2 SYGVQD (reference sequence). Between the trimmed V and J ends, which lost 0 bases and 6 bases, there was a span of 5 bases. This CDR3 contains 13 residues. Here the CDR3 reads CASSESSPGELFF. CDR3 coding DNA: TGCGCCAGCAGTGAGTCTAGCCCCGGGGAGCTGTTTTTT.

V and J are TRBV11-2 and TRBJ2-7, with D unresolved. Germline V gene lookup returns CDR1 SGHAT and CDR2 FQNNGV. The CDR3 totals 15 residues. Trimming left V 2 bases short and J 2 bases short, with 13 bases between. CDR3 nucleotides: TGTGCCAGCAGCTTATTCCCTGACCGAGCCTACGAGCAGTACTTC. Its translation: CASSLFPDRAYEQYF.

J is TRBJ2-5 and V is TRBV7-9; tentative D call: TRBD2 (5 bases). This CDR3 contains 11 residues. The germline CDR1 and CDR2 sequences are SEHNR and FQNEAQ (reference sequence). V was clipped by 10 bases and J by 3 bases, with 9 bases between them. CDR3: CAIAREETQYF. The CDR3 DNA sequence: TGTGCCATAGCGAGGGAAGAGACCCAGTACTTC.

This clonotype was observed a handful of times. The chain recombines TRBV29-1 with TRBJ2-7; D unresolved. The V gene lost 2 bases and the J gene lost 4 bases, with 9 bases spanning the gap. The CDR3 extends over 12 amino acids. Per germline, CDR1 SQVTM and CDR2 ANQGSEA. CDR3 residues: CSVETPRYEQYF. The DNA for the CDR3 is TGCAGCGTTGAAACCCCCCGTTACGAGCAGTACTTC.

This clonotype was seen a few times. The chain uses TRBV14 and TRBJ2-6; 8 positions match TRBD1. The CDR3 sequence is 19 residues long. Trimming took 0 bases from V and 3 from J; bases not matched to a gene: 10. Germline CDR1 is SGHDN and CDR2 is FVKESK. CDR3 sequence (DNA): TGTGCCAGCAGCCAAGATTGGGGTGGACAGGGAAGTGGGGCCAACGTCCTGACTTTC. Protein product: CASSQDWGGQGSGANVLTF.

J is TRBJ2-7 and V is TRBV5-1; perhaps D is TRBD1 or TRBD2 (6 bases each). The CDR3 runs to 15 residues. Germline V CDR1 and CDR2: SGHRS, YFSETQ. Between the trimmed V and J ends, which lost 3 bases and 0 bases, there was a span of 13 bases. CDR3: CASSSYGGHSYEQYF. For the CDR3, the DNA is TGCGCCAGCAGCTCGTACGGGGGACACTCCTACGAGCAGTACTTC.

This clonotype was counted between two and nine times. This chain uses TRBV4-3 with TRBJ2-2; perhaps D is TRBD1 or TRBD2 (5 bases each). The V gene lost 5 bases and the J gene lost 3 bases, with 13 bases spanning the gap. CDR3 length equals 15 residues. CDR1 and CDR2 from the germline V gene are LGHNA and YSLEER. CDR3 in amino acids: CASSATWGYTGELFF. The CDR3 DNA sequence: TGCGCCAGCAGCGCTACTTGGGGGTACACCGGGGAGCTGTTTTTT.